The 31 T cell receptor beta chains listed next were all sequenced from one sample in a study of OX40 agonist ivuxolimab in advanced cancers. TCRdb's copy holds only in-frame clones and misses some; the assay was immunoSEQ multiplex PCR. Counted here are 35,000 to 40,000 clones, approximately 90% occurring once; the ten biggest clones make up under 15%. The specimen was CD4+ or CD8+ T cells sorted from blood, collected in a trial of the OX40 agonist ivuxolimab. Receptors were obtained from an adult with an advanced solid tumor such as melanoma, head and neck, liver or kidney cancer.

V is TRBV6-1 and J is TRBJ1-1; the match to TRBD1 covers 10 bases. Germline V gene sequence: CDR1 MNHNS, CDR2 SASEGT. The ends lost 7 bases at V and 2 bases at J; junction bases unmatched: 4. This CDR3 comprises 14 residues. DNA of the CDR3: TGTGCCAGCAACCCGACAGGGGGCAACACTGAAGCTTTCTTT. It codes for CASNPTGGNTEAFF.

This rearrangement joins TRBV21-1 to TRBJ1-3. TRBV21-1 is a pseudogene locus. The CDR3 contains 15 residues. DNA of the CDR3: TGTGCCAGCAGCAAAAGCCCTCGGACTGGAAACACCATATATTTT. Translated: CASSKSPRTGNTIYF.

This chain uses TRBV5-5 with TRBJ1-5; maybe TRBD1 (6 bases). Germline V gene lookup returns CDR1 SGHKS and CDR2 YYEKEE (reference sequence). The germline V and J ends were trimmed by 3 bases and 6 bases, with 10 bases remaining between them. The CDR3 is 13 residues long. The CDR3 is CASSSGGGQPQHF. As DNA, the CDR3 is TGTGCCAGCAGCTCGGGAGGGGGTCAGCCCCAGCATTTT. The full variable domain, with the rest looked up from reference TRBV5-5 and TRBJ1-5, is DAGVTQSPTHLIKTRGQQVTLRCSPISGHKSVSWYQQVLGQGPQFIFQYYEKEERGRGNFPDRFSARQFPNYSSELNVNALLLGDSALYLCASSSGGGQPQHFGDGTRLSIL.

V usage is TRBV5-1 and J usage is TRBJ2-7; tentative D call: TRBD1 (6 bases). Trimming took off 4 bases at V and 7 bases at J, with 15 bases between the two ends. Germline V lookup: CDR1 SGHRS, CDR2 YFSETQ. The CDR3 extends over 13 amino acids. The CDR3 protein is CASSVGQWREQYF. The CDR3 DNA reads TGCGCCAGCAGCGTAGGACAGTGGAGAGAGCAGTACTTC. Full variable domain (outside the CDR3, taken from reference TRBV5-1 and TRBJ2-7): KAGVTQTPRYLIKTRGQQVTLSCSPISGHRSVSWYQQTPGQGLQFLFEYFSETQRNKGNFPGRFSGRQFSNSRSEMNVSTLELGDSALYLCASSVGQWREQYFGPGTRLTVT.

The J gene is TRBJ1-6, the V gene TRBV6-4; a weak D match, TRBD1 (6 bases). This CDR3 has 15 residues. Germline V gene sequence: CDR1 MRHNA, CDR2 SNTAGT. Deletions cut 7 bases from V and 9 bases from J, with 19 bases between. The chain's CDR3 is CASIINRVPGSPLHF. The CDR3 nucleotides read TGTGCCAGCATCATTAACAGGGTACCGGGTTCACCCCTCCACTTT.

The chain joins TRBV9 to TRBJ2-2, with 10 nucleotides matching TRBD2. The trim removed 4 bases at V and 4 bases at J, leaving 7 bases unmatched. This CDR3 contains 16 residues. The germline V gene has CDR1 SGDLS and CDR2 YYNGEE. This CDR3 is CASSSSGGAVTGELFF. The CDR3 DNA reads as TGTGCCAGCAGCTCCAGCGGGGGGGCAGTCACCGGGGAGCTGTTTTTT.

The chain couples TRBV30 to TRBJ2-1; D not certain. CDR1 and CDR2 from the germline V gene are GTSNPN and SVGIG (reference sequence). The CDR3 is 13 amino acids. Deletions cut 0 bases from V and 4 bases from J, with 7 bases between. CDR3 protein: CAWSVGEYNEQFF. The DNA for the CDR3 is TGTGCCTGGAGTGTAGGAGAATACAATGAGCAGTTCTTC. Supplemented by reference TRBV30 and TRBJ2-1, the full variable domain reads SQTIHQWPATLVQPVGSPLSLECTVEGTSNPNLYWYRQAAGRGLQLLFYSVGIGQISSEVPQNLSASRPQDRQFILSSKKLLLSDSGFYLCAWSVGEYNEQFFGPGTRLTVL.

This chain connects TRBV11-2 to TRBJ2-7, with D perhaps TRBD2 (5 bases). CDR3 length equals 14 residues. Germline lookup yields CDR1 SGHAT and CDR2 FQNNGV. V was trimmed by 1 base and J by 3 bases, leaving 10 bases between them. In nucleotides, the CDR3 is TGTGCCAGCAGCTTAGTCGGGGTGCTCTACGAGCAGTACTTC. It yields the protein CASSLVGVLYEQYF.

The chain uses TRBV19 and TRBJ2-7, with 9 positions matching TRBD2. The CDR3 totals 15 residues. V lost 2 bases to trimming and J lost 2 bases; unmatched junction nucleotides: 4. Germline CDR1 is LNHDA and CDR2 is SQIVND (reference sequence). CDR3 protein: CASSITGGGAYEQYF. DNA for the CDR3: TGTGCCAGTAGTATAACGGGCGGGGGGGCCTACGAGCAGTACTTC.

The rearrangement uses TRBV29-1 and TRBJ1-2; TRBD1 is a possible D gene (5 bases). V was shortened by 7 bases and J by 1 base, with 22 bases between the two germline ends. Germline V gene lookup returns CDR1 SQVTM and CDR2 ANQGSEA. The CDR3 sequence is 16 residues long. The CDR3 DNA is TGCAGCGGTGGCGGGTTTGGGGGAGAATTTAACTATGGCTACACCTTC. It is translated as CSGGGFGGEFNYGYTF.

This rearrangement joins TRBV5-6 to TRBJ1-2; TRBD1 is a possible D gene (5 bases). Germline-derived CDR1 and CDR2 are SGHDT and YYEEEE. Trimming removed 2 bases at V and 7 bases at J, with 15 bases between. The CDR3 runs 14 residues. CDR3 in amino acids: CASSFGTGTSGYTF. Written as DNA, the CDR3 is TGTGCCAGCAGCTTCGGGACTGGGACCTCTGGCTACACCTTC. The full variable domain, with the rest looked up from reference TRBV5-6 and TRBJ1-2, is DAGVTQSPTHLIKTRGQQVTLRCSPKSGHDTVSWYQQALGQGPQFIFQYYEEEERQRGNFPDRFSGHQFPNYSSELNVNALLLGDSALYLCASSFGTGTSGYTFGSGTRLTVV.

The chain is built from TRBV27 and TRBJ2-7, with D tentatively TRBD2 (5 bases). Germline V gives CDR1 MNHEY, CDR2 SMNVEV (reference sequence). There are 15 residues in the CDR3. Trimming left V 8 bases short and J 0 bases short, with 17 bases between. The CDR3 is CASSLEAGLSYEQYF. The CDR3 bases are TGTGCCAGCTCATTGGAGGCGGGCCTCTCCTACGAGCAGTACTTC.

CDR3 amino acids: CASSQGRGLGYNEQFF. The CDR3 nucleotides read TGCGCCAGCAGCCAAGGGAGGGGACTGGGGTACAATGAGCAGTTCTTC. The rearrangement links TRBV4-1 to TRBJ2-1, with D possibly TRBD2 on 6 matching bases. The germline V gene has CDR1 MGHRA and CDR2 YSYEKL. The length of the CDR3 is 16 residues. Trimming left V 1 base short and J 4 bases short, with 14 bases between.

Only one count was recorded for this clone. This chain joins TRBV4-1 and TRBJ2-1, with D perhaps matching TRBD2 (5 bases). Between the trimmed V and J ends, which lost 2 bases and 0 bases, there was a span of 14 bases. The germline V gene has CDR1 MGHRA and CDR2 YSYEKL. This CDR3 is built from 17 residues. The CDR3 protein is CASSQREQGSSYNEQFF. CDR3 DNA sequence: TGCGCCAGCAGCCAAAGGGAGCAAGGAAGCTCCTACAATGAGCAGTTCTTC.

CDR3 amino acids: CASVPTGAYGYTF. Here the CDR3 DNA reads TGTGCCAGCGTTCCGACAGGGGCCTATGGCTACACCTTC. The chain links TRBV21-1 to TRBJ1-2; the listed D gene, TRBD1, was not tested against the DNA. TRBV21-1 is flagged as a pseudogene. This CDR3 contains 13 residues.

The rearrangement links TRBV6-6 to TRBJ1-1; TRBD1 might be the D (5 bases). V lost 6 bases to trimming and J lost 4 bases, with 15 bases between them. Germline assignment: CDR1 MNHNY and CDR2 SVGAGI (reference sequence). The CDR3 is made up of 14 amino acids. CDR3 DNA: TGTGCCAGCAGCCTCCACGGGGCCGGCACTGAAGCTTTCTTT. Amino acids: CASSLHGAGTEAFF.

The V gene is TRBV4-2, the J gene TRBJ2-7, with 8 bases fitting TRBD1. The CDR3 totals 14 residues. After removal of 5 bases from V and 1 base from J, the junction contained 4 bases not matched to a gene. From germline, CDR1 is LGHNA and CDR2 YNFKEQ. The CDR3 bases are TGTGCCAGCAGCTCGACAGGGGAATCCTACGAGCAGTACTTC. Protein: CASSSTGESYEQYF.

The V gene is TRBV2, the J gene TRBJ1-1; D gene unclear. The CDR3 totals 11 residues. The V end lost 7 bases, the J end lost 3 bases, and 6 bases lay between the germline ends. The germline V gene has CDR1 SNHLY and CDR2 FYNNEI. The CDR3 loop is CASIDHTEAFF. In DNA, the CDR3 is TGTGCCAGCATTGACCACACTGAAGCTTTCTTT.

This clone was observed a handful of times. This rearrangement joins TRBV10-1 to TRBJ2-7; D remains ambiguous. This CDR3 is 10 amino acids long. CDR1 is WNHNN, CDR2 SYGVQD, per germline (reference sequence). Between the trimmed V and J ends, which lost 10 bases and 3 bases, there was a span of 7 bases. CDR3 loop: CATRFYEQYF. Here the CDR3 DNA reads TGCGCCACCAGGTTCTACGAGCAGTACTTC.

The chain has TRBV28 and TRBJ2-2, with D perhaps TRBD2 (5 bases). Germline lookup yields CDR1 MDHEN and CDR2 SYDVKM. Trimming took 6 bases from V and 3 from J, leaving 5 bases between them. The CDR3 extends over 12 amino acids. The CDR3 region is CASSGDTGELFF. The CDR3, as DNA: TGTGCCAGCAGCGGGGACACCGGGGAGCTGTTTTTT.

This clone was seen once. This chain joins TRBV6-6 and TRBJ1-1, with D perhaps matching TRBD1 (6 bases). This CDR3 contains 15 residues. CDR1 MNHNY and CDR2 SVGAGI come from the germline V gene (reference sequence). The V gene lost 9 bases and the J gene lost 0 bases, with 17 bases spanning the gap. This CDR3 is CASRQWTAMNTEAFF. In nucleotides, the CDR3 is TGTGCCAGTAGGCAATGGACAGCCATGAACACTGAAGCTTTCTTT.

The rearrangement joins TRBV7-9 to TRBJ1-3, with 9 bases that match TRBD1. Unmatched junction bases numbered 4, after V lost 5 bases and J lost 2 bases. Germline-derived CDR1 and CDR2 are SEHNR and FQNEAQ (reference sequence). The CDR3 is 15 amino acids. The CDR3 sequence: CASSPRTGAGNTIYF. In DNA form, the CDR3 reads TGTGCCAGCAGCCCGAGGACAGGGGCTGGAAACACCATATATTTT.

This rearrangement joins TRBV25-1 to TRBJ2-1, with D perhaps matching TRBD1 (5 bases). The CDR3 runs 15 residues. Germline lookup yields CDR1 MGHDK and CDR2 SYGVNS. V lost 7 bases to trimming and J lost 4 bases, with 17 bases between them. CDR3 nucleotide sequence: TGTGCCAGCACAACCCGAAGGGGCTTTTACAATGAGCAGTTCTTC. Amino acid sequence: CASTTRRGFYNEQFF. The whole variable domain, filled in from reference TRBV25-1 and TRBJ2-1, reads EADIYQTPRYLVIGTGKKITLECSQTMGHDKMYWYQQDPGMELHLIHYSYGVNSTEKGDLSSESTVSRIRTEHFPLTLESARPSHTSQYLCASTTRRGFYNEQFFGPGTRLTVL.

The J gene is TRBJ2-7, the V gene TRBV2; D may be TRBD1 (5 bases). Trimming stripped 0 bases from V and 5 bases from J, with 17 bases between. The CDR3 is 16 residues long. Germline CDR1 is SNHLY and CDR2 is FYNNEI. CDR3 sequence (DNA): TGTGCCAGCAGTGAAGCCCCGGGTGCAGGGAAGGACGAGCAGTACTTC. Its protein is CASSEAPGAGKDEQYF. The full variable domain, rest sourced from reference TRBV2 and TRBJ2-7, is EPEVTQTPSHQVTQMGQEVILRCVPISNHLYFYWYRQILGQKVEFLVSFYNNEISEKSEIFDDQFSVERPDGSNFTLKIRSTKLEDSAMYFCASSEAPGAGKDEQYFGPGTRLTVT.

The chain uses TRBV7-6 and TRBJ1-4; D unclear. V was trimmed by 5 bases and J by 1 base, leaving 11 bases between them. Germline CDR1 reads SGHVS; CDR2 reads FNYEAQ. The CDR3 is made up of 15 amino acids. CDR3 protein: CASSPRTETNEKLFF. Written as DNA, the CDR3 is TGTGCCAGCAGCCCCAGGACTGAAACTAATGAAAAACTGTTTTTT.

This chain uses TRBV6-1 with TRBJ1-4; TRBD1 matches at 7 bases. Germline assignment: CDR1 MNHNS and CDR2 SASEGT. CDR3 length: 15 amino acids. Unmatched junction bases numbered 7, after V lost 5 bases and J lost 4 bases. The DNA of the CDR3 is TGTGCCAGCAGTTTTCTCCGGGACAGTAATGAAAAACTGTTTTTT. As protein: CASSFLRDSNEKLFF.

The DNA for the CDR3 is TGTGCCAGCAGCCACAGGGGCAGGGAGACCCAGTACTTC. Its translation is CASSHRGRETQYF. The chain couples TRBV7-6 to TRBJ2-5, with 7 nucleotides matching TRBD1. From germline, CDR1 is SGHVS and CDR2 FNYEAQ. The CDR3 runs 13 residues. V trimming: 5 bases; J trimming: 5 bases; junction bases outside the gene matches: 5.

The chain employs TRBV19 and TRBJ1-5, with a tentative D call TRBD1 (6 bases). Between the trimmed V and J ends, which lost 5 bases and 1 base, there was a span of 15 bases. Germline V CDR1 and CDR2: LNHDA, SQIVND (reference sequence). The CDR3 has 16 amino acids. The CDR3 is CASSLGSRGSNQPQHF. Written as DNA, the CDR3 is TGTGCCAGTAGTCTTGGTTCCAGGGGAAGCAATCAGCCCCAGCATTTT.

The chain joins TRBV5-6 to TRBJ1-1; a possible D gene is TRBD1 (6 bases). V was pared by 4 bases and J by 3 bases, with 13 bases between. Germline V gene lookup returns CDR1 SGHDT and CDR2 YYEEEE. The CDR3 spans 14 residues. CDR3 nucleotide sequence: TGTGCCAGCAGCCCGGCAGGGGACGACACTGAAGCTTTCTTT. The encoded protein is CASSPAGDDTEAFF.

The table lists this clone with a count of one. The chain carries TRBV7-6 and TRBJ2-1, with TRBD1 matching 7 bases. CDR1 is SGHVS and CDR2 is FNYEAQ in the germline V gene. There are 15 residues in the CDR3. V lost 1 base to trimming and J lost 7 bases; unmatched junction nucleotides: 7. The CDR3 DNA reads TGTGCCAGCAGCTTAGTGGCGTGGACAGGTAATGAGCAGTTCTTC. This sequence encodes CASSLVAWTGNEQFF.

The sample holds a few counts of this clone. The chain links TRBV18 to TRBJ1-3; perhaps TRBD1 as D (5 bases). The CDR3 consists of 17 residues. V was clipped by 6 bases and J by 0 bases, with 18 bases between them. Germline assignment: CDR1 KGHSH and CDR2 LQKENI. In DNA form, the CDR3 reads TGTGCCAGCTCCCTCGGGGGAAGACATTACTCTGGAAACACCATATATTTT. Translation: CASSLGGRHYSGNTIYF.